This is a list of T cell receptor beta chains from one sample in a study of T cell responses to AZD1222 COVID-19 vaccine. Produced via immunoSEQ multiplex PCR; TCRdb's table is partial and in-frame only. The table shows some 200,000 clones, with roughly 91% occurring only once. The specimen was peripheral blood, collected 28 days after the second AZD1222 dose. The receptors were gathered from an adult who received the AZD1222 COVID-19 vaccine. The conserved cysteine and the conserved F or W are not part of the CDR3 here. The order of the fields is V gene, clone size, CDR3 protein. Clone size appears in some rows only: once, few, many, or a class for an expanded clone.

TRBV27 | - | ASATNANYGYT
TRBV10-3 | - | AIRGRDRARTGELF
TRBV21-1 | - | ASRAYMNTEAF
TRBV5-1 | - | ASSLEGYTGELF
TRBV28 | - | ASSRPGPRGAF
TRBV5-6 | - | ASSDYYEQY
TRBV19 | once | ASSIPGGINYGYT
TRBV28 | - | ASTPLSGRADTQY
TRBV28 | - | ASSLNTDTQY
TRBV28 | - | ASSKGSYHEQY
TRBV28 | - | ASSPHREGSYEQY
TRBV19 | - | ASRSGTVSGNTIY
TRBV30 | - | AWSRTWGGQPQH
TRBV28 | - | ASISSGTGAYNEQF
TRBV18 | - | ASSQQGAGEAF
TRBV27 | - | ASSPTGQVLNEQY
TRBV15 | - | ATSLRTGANT
TRBV12-3/TRBV12-4 | - | ASSLMRNTEAF
TRBV7-3 | - | ASSPTSGRFNEQF
TRBV7-2 | - | ASSLAGPSSYEQY